This entry concerns a single TCR beta chain. The target of this receptor is not known. Base qualities are not at hand, and no much larger clone is one base apart. Receptors were amplified or captured by the immunoSEQ multiplex PCR assay. The multiplex PCR relied on a mix of 60 forward primers for TCR Vbeta segments and 13 reverse primers for TCR Jbeta segments. The CDR3 region of rearranged TCR beta genes was amplified from genomic DNA by a multiplex PCR assay. The amplified TCR beta libraries were sequenced on the Illumina HiSeq System as 87-base-pair reads. In the source study's methods: A later analysis tallied around 80 million unique TCR beta chains across the 650 to 750 repertoires, and approximately 12 million of those chains were shared by two or more donors. Raw reads were error-corrected and collapsed into unique sequences with a nearest-neighbor algorithm that merged closely related sequences to remove PCR and sequencing errors. To assign V, D and J gene segments, CDR3 sequences were aligned to IMGT reference sequences. For a sequence to be retained, at least a six-nucleotide match to both a V gene segment and a J gene segment was required. Rearrangements were classified as productive when the CDR3 lacked stop codons and remained in frame with V and J, and all other rearrangements were classified as non-productive. CDR3 was defined according to IMGT convention as the region running from the second conserved V-encoded cysteine to the conserved J-encoded phenylalanine. In an earlier analysis of 500 to 650 of the donors, sequences lacking an unambiguous match to a single V gene segment were excluded. An earlier analysis of over 450 of the donors classified V segments as functional when productive rearrangements were above 56.7% and as segregating when the standard deviation between donors was above 5%. A statistical classification framework was built to diagnose cytomegalovirus status from the catalog of TCR beta chain sequences. A later analysis assigned V and J genes by comparing TCR nucleotide sequences with IMGT/GENE-DB human TR gene sequences. A later analysis assigned CDR3 sequences and most-parsimonious VDJ recombination scenarios with the TCRdist pipeline. In a later analysis, each TCR beta chain was defined by its CDR3 amino acid sequence together with its V-gene family, and reads lacking a unique V-gene family were excluded. As a way to deal with suspected cross-contamination and a sequencing artifact, a later analysis dropped 450 to 700 nucleotide sequences that were highly shared and had low generation probability. A later analysis calculated a clonal expansion index for each public chain from normalized within-repertoire ranks of inferred template counts. Generation probabilities in a later analysis came from a VDJ recombination model fitted to out-of-frame rearrangements, and those results were checked against IGoR. In a later analysis, hypergeometric tests were used to score TCR-TCR, TCR-HLA and TCR-CMV co-occurrence, with a repertoire-size bias correction applied to TCR pairs. In a later analysis, false discovery rates were estimated by permuting HLA or CMV assignments 20 times. In a later analysis, co-occurring TCRs were grouped using DBSCAN, with TCRdist sequence similarity added in when clustering inside HLA-allele-positive subsets. For co-occurrence clustering, repertoires with fewer than 30,000 or more than 120,000 public chains were excluded, along with a handful of repertoires with anomalous nucleotide sharing. TCRdb provides this immuneACCESS table in a form limited to in-frame rearrangements. Some clones are lacking; in checked studies, under half of them reflect an unresolved V gene, and why the rest are absent is not known. V, J and clone size reflect that table, while D and trimming were determined from the DNA. A total of about 180,000 clones appear in this sample, 77% of them only once. The ten largest clones represent more than 3% of the sample.

In total, roughly 670 healthy bone marrow donors made up the cohort. At the time of sampling, all cohort members were nominally healthy, though unrecorded immune exposures were likely present. The donor was CMV seropositive and was included in the group of 250 to 350 seropositive cohort members. Every donor gave a peripheral blood sample, and the peripheral blood mononuclear cells from that sample were used for TCR beta sequencing. The Qiagen DNeasy Blood Extraction Kit was used to extract genomic DNA from the blood cell samples. This sample stems from a study of cytomegalovirus exposure and HLA in healthy donors (dated by TCRdb to 2016 to 2017). About the full investigation: According to an earlier analysis of a few hundred of the donors, about 180 million T cells yielded roughly 100 million unique TCR beta sequences and around 280 Gb of sequence data. Roughly 290 gigabases of sequencing data and around 88 million unique TCR sequences made up an early release that covered roughly 670 HLA-typed donors. Of the roughly 390 genotyped donors, 65% to 90% fell in the genetic ancestry cluster associated with self-reported Caucasian donors. The aim of the study was to test whether cataloging public T cell receptors could identify signatures of past pathogen exposure. The study profiled the T cell repertoires of hundreds of subjects by immunosequencing and related them to cytomegalovirus serostatus. A separate validation cohort of about 110 different subjects was used in addition to the roughly 700-subject first cohort. High-throughput TCR immunosequencing, statistical association of individual TCRs with disease status, and machine learning were combined to predict cytomegalovirus infection status. A later analysis re-examined previously published TCR beta repertoires from several hundred donors and added high-resolution HLA genotyping to investigate patterns of TCR occurrence. Rather than using new phenotypic data, the later analysis identified candidate immune exposures from TCR beta sequences and from how often those sequences occurred across donors. In an earlier analysis of roughly 600 of the donors, high-throughput TCR beta sequencing was used to judge whether each TCR beta V gene segment behaved as functional or pseudogenic. Donor age, sex, ethnicity and CMV serostatus were collected together with the repertoire data. Genome-wide SNP genotypes for about 60% of the roughly 700 donors were used in a later genetic analysis, which treated that subset as a discovery cohort. All discovery cohort repertoires had been generated using a single sequencing platform. HLA typing included class I and class II loci at four-digit resolution. Typing coverage varied by locus: about 620-630 donors for A, B, C, DRB1 and DQB1; under 550 for DQA1; more than 600 for DPA1; roughly 470 for DPB1. A few DR-DQ haplotypes were handled as single units for association and clustering because linkage in the cohort was strong. Among over 350 genotyped donors of the cohort, an average of roughly 240,000 unique TCR beta nucleotide sequences were sequenced per donor, roughly a sixth of them non-productive. Study-wide conclusions, independent of this receptor: A further reported finding was that TCR beta sequences accurately predicted the HLA-A and HLA-B alleles for most subjects in the first cohort. Strong co-occurrence of HLA alleles, especially DR and DQ, made assigning TCR associations to individual alleles difficult. This cohort had only TCR beta chains sequenced, and the lack of alpha or paired-chain data limited which features could be detected. The study gave a list of about 160 TCR beta chains associated with cytomegalovirus. Specific HLA alleles were associated with 15,000 to 20,000 TCR beta sequences at a false discovery rate of 0.05 in a later analysis. Because the 87-base-pair reads could not distinguish some IMGT-functional V segments, including TRBV6-2 and TRBV6-3, those segments were excluded. Most TCR sequences were observed very rarely across donors, whereas some public TCRs were present in many individuals. In both the original and validation cohorts, the classifier was reported to diagnose cytomegalovirus status with high specificity and sensitivity. In a later genetic analysis, fewer N-insertions in productive TCRs were reported among donors in an Asian-associated ancestry cluster than the roughly 700-donor mean. A later analysis found that TCR association rates varied across HLA loci, with DRB1 alleles showing the most associated TCRs and HLA-C alleles the fewest. In vitro tests confirmed that three of the cytomegalovirus-associated TCR beta chains recognize cytomegalovirus antigens. A later analysis found that HLA-associated TCR beta chains were more clonally expanded and had lower generation probabilities than equally common non-associated chains. The sequencing pipeline was judged likely to have produced a cluster of highly shared sequence variants as a technical artifact. Correlated functional status among segregating V segments might reflect linkage disequilibrium, but an unknown experimental factor could not be ruled out. The authors suggested that the approach could potentially be generalized to other disease states and immunological phenotypes. Because HLA typing was missing for some donors at each locus, association tests included only the typed subset. In a later analysis, most CMV-associated TCR beta chains were found to appear HLA-restricted, with HLA associations seemingly driven largely by CMV exposure. For the cohort, immune exposure information was limited to CMV serostatus. Roughly uniform sequencing depth across donors was assumed in presence/absence analyses, although this assumption may not hold. In a later analysis, several top co-occurrence clusters were reported to appear linked to parvovirus B19, influenza, CMV and Epstein-Barr virus. An association between a missense DCLRE1C variant and V-gene and J-gene trimming of TCR beta chains was found in a later genetic analysis and replicated in an independent cohort. Because counts were too low, around 18 rarely observed V segments, including chromosome 9 orphons, were left out of the earlier analysis of 587 of the donors. An earlier analysis of approximately 540 of the donors showed that most TCR beta V segments appeared in productive rearrangements either about 87% or about 30% of the time, which broadly matched IMGT annotations.

V is trimmed back by 7 bases and J by 0 bases, and the junction contains 5 bases that no gene match accounts for. CDR3 length: 16 amino acids, cysteine to phenylalanine. Solely the CDR3 DNA is kept, with 48 bases framed from the first base. Based on the germline V gene (reference sequence), the CDR1 and CDR2 sequences are LNHDA and SQIVND. The chain uses TRBV19 and TRBJ1-5; a stretch of 11 junction bases matches TRBD1. Sequencing input: PBMCs. The clonotype was recovered from a woman aged 55-70 years in good health and CMV-seropositive. The DNA sequence follows: TGTGCCAGTAAACCCGGACAGGGGGCTAGCAATCAGCCCCAGCATTTT. Its translation reads: CASKPGQGASNQPQHF.